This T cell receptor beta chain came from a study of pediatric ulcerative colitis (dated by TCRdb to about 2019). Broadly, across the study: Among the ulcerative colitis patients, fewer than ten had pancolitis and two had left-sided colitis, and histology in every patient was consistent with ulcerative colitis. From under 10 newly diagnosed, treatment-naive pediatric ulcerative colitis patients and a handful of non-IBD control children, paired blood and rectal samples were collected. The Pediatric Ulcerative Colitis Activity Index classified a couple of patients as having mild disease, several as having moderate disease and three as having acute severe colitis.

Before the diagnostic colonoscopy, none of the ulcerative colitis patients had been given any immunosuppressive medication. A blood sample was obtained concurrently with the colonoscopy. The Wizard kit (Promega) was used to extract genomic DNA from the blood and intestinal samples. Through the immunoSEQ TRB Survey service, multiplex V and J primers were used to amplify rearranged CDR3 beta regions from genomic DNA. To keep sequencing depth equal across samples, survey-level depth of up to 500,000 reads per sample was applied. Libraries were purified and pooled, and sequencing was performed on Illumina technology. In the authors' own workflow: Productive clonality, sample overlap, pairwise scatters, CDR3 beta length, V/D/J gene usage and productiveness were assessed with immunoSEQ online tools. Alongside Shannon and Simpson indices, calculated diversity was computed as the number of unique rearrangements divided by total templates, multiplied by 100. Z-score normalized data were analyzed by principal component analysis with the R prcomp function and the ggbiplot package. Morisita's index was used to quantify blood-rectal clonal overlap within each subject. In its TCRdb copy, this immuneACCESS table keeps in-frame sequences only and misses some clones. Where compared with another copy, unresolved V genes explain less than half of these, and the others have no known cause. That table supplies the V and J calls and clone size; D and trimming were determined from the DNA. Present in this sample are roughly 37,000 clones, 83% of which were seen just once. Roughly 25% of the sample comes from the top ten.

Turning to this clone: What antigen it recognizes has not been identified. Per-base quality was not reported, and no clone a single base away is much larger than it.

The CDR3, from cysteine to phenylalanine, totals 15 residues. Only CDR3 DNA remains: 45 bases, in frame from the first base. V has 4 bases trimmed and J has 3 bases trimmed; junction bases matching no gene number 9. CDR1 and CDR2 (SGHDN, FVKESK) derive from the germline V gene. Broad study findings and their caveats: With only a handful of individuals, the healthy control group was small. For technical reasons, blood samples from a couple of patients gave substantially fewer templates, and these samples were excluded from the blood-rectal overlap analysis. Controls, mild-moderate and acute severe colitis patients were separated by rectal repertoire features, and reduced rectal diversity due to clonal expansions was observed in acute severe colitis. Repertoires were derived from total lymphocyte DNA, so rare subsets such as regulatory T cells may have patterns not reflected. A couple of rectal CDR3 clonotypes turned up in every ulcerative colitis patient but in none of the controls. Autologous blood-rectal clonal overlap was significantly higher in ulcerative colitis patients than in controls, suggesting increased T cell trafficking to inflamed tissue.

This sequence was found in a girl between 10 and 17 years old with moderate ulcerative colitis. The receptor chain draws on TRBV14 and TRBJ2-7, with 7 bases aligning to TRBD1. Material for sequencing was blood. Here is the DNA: TGTGCCAGCAGCCTAGACAGGGATGTCGGCTACGAGCAGTACTTC. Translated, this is CASSLDRDVGYEQYF.